The TCR beta chain described here comes from a study of blood T cell repertoires in COVID-19. The overall study: PBMCs, B-cell-depleted T cells, or T cells were the source of the cDNA or gDNA that made up the material.

The CDR3 covers 13 residues. V was clipped by 3 bases and J by 4 bases, with 10 bases between them. Germline V gene sequence: CDR1 SGHAT, CDR2 FQDESV (reference sequence). In Seattle, patients joined the study during active infection and were tracked longitudinally. Method: immunoSEQ multiplex PCR; TCRdb's copy keeps in-frame clones and lacks some. The table shows fewer than 250,000 clones, with 80% to 95% occurring only once. The chain carries TRBV11-1 and TRBJ2-7; D is possibly TRBD1 (5 bases). This sequence was found in a man between 60 and 75 years old with COVID-19, enrolled during active disease. Sequencing was done on a sample of peripheral blood. The CDR3 sequence is CASSFRGRYEQYF. The CDR3 bases are TGTGCCAGCAGCTTTAGGGGCAGATACGAGCAGTACTTC.